Listed here are 24 T cell receptor beta chains from one sample, sequenced in a study of T cell responses to AZD1222 COVID-19 vaccine (dated by TCRdb to the early 2020s). The time point label of this sample denotes: about 28 days (+/-7) after the second vaccine dose. Preparation of the library involved the immunoSEQ multiplex PCR assay. TCRdb re-hosts the immuneACCESS table, in-frame sequences only. Its copies lack some clones; in the studies checked, an unresolved V gene accounts for under half of them, and the cause for the rest is not known. This sample gives roughly 110,000 clones in total; approximately 89% of them show up just once. About 6% of the sample rests with the top ten. Sequencing was performed on peripheral blood, taken 28 days after the second AZD1222 dose. The receptors originated from an adult who received the AZD1222 COVID-19 vaccine.

The V and J genes are TRBV5-1 and TRBJ2-5; no definite D call. Deletions cut 2 bases from V and 2 bases from J, with 7 bases between. This CDR3 contains 13 residues. Germline loops: CDR1 SGHRS, CDR2 YFSETQ. CDR3 sequence reads: CASSFGIQETQYF. The CDR3 DNA is TGCGCCAGCAGCTTTGGGATTCAAGAGACCCAGTACTTC.

There are a few counts of this clone. J is TRBJ2-2 and V is TRBV5-6; D is ambiguous. V was clipped by 2 bases and J by 0 bases, with 8 bases between them. Germline-derived CDR1 and CDR2 are SGHDT and YYEEEE. The CDR3 totals 15 residues. The chain's CDR3 is CASSFRGTNTGELFF. As DNA, the CDR3 is TGTGCCAGCAGCTTCCGCGGTACGAACACCGGGGAGCTGTTTTTT.

In its sample, this clone was seen a few times. The rearrangement links TRBV4-2 to TRBJ2-1, with D perhaps matching TRBD2 (6 bases). From germline, CDR1 is LGHNA and CDR2 YNFKEQ. The CDR3 contains 17 residues. The V end was cut by 5 bases, the J end by 0 bases, with 17 bases between. The CDR3 DNA reads as TGTGCCAGCAGCTCTCACCGGGGAGGAGACTCCTACAATGAGCAGTTCTTC. It yields the protein CASSSHRGGDSYNEQFF.

The chain uses TRBV4-3 and TRBJ1-2; 8 bases are shared with TRBD1. In germline, CDR1 is LGHNA, CDR2 YSLEER. This CDR3 is 16 amino acids long. Trimming at V came to 0 bases and at J to 5 bases, leaving 8 bases not matched to a gene. The DNA of the CDR3 is TGCGCCAGCAGCCAAGATTTGTCAGGGGGCATTTATGGCTACACCTTC. Protein sequence: CASSQDLSGGIYGYTF.

The V gene is TRBV5-1, the J gene TRBJ2-5; 7 bases fit TRBD1. The CDR3 has 16 residues. V was clipped by 4 bases and J by 2 bases; unmatched bases: 11. Germline V CDR1 and CDR2: SGHRS, YFSETQ. The CDR3 nucleotides are TGCGCCAGCAGCCGAACAGGGGATCCCTCTCAAGAGACCCAGTACTTC. This sequence encodes CASSRTGDPSQETQYF. Together with reference TRBV5-1 and TRBJ2-5, the CDR3 gives the full variable domain: KAGVTQTPRYLIKTRGQQVTLSCSPISGHRSVSWYQQTPGQGLQFLFEYFSETQRNKGNFPGRFSGRQFSNSRSEMNVSTLELGDSALYLCASSRTGDPSQETQYFGPGTRLLVL.

The rearrangement joins TRBV2 to TRBJ2-3; D is undetermined. CDR1 and CDR2 from the germline V gene are SNHLY and FYNNEI. The CDR3 contains 13 residues. Trimming stripped 3 bases from V and 4 bases from J, with 8 bases between. CDR3 in amino acids: CASSDRSSDTQYF. The CDR3 region has the DNA TGTGCCAGCAGTGACAGGTCATCAGATACGCAGTATTTT.

This sequence joins TRBV28 and TRBJ1-1; no clear D gene. The CDR3 has 11 amino acids. V was trimmed by 7 bases and J by 8 bases, leaving 11 bases between them. The germline gives CDR1 MDHEN, CDR2 SYDVKM. CDR3 coding DNA: TGTGCCAGCACCCTGGCGAGGGAAGCTTTCTTT. Its protein product is CASTLAREAFF.

The genes are TRBV5-4 and TRBJ2-6, with D perhaps given as TRBD1 or TRBD2 (5 bases each). Germline values: CDR1 SGHNT, CDR2 YYREEE (reference sequence). The V gene lost 0 bases and the J gene lost 0 bases, with 10 bases spanning the gap. CDR3 length: 17 amino acids. CDR3 nucleotides: TGTGCCAGCAGCTTGGCCGGGACGGCCTCTGGGGCCAACGTCCTGACTTTC. This codes for CASSLAGTASGANVLTF. The whole variable domain, filled in from reference TRBV5-4 and TRBJ2-6, reads ETGVTQSPTHLIKTRGQQVTLRCSSQSGHNTVSWYQQALGQGPQFIFQYYREEENGRGNFPPRFSGLQFPNYSSELNVNALELDDSALYLCASSLAGTASGANVLTFGAGSRLTVL.

Only one count was recorded for this clone. This chain joins TRBV6-2 or TRBV6-3 and TRBJ1-2; D is undetermined. CDR3 length equals 11 residues. CDR1 MNHEY and CDR2 SVGEGT come from the germline V gene. V gave up 5 bases and J gave up 4 bases, with 5 bases separating them. The CDR3 region is CASSTLYGYTF. The CDR3 DNA reads as TGTGCCAGCAGTACCCTCTATGGCTACACCTTC.

The chain links TRBV25-1 to TRBJ1-6, with D perhaps matching TRBD1 (5 bases). Germline V lookup: CDR1 MGHDK, CDR2 SYGVNS. Trimming stripped 5 bases from V and 2 bases from J, with 13 bases between. This CDR3 region has 16 residues. This chain's CDR3 is CASSRDSRTYNSPLHF. In DNA, the CDR3 is TGTGCCAGCAGTAGGGACTCAAGGACCTATAATTCACCCCTCCACTTT.

J is TRBJ1-1 and V is TRBV10-1, with D uncertain. The germline V gene encodes CDR1 WNHNN and CDR2 SYGVQD (reference sequence). The CDR3 has 13 residues. V shed 5 bases and J shed 1 base, with 8 bases lying between them. In DNA, the CDR3 is TGCGCCAGCAGTAGCCTAGGGAACACTGAAGCTTTCTTT. It yields the protein CASSSLGNTEAFF.

The chain employs TRBV7-2 and TRBJ2-3; TRBD2 might be the D (5 bases). The CDR3 is 14 residues long. CDR1 is SGHTA and CDR2 is FQGNSA in the germline V gene. V shed 1 base and J shed 1 base, with 6 bases lying between them. The CDR3 is CASSLVGGTDTQYF. CDR3 nucleotide sequence: TGTGCCAGCAGCTTAGTCGGGGGCACAGATACGCAGTATTTT.

The chain has TRBV11-3 and TRBJ1-1, with D perhaps TRBD1 (6 bases). V was pared by 1 base and J by 4 bases, with 10 bases between. Germline V gene lookup returns CDR1 SGHNT and CDR2 YENEEA. The CDR3 has 14 amino acids. The CDR3 loop reads CASSLGGGSTEAFF. CDR3 in DNA: TGTGCCAGCAGCTTAGGAGGGGGTAGCACTGAAGCTTTCTTT. Looking up the rest from reference TRBV11-3 and TRBJ1-1 gives the full variable domain: EAGVVQSPRYKIIEKKQPVAFWCNPISGHNTLYWYLQNLGQGPELLIRYENEEAVDDSQLPKDRFSAERLKGVDSTLKIQPAELGDSAVYLCASSLGGGSTEAFFGQGTRLTVV.

This rearrangement joins TRBV6-2 or TRBV6-3 to TRBJ2-7; D possibly matches TRBD1 or TRBD2 (6 bases each). The length of the CDR3 is 14 residues. Germline CDR1 and CDR2: MNHEY and SVGEGT. V was trimmed by 9 bases and J by 2 bases, leaving 17 bases between them. This chain's CDR3 is CASSGRGAAYEQYF. CDR3 bases: TGTGCCAGTAGCGGCAGGGGCGCTGCCTACGAGCAGTACTTC.

The chain links TRBV5-8 to TRBJ1-4; maybe TRBD1 (6 bases). The germline gives CDR1 SGHTS, CDR2 YDEGEE. The CDR3 sequence is 16 residues long. V was pared by 0 bases and J by 0 bases, with 9 bases between. This chain's CDR3 is CASSLGRQATNEKLFF. The DNA for the CDR3 is TGTGCCAGCAGCTTGGGGCGACAGGCAACTAATGAAAAACTGTTTTTT.

J is TRBJ1-6 and V is TRBV19; 8 nucleotides align to TRBD1. The CDR3 contains 14 residues. J lost 10 bases, V lost 6 bases, and 8 bases had no gene match. Germline loops: CDR1 LNHDA, CDR2 SQIVND (reference sequence). CDR3 DNA: TGTGCCAGTAGAGAGAACCGGGACAGGTCACCCCTCCACTTT. It is translated as CASRENRDRSPLHF.

This clone was seen only once. As DNA, the CDR3 is TGTGCCAGCACCGCGTGGGGTATTGCCGGGGAGCTGTTTTTT. Protein product: CASTAWGIAGELFF. The rearrangement uses TRBV6-5 and TRBJ2-2; no reliable D call. This CDR3 is built from 14 residues. Trimming stripped 7 bases from V and 6 bases from J, with 15 bases between. In germline, CDR1 is MNHEY, CDR2 SVGAGI.

This clone was detected only a few times. The chain links TRBV3-1 (or the pseudogene TRBV3-2) to TRBJ1-2; D unresolved. The germline gives CDR1 LGHDT, CDR2 YNNKEL (reference sequence). V was clipped by 0 bases and J by 10 bases, with 9 bases between them. The CDR3 extends over 12 amino acids. The CDR3 loop reads CASSQDGWNYTF. The CDR3, as DNA: TGTGCCAGCAGCCAAGACGGGTGGAACTACACCTTC.

The CDR3 DNA sequence: TGTGCCAGCAGCTTGGGGGACAAGCCCGCCTATGGCTACACCTTC. Its protein is CASSLGDKPAYGYTF. V and J are TRBV5-6 and TRBJ1-2, with D possibly being TRBD1 (6 bases). This CDR3 region has 15 residues. The V end was cut by 0 bases, the J end by 4 bases, with 13 bases between. The germline gives CDR1 SGHDT, CDR2 YYEEEE. The variable domain in full, completed from reference TRBV5-6 and TRBJ1-2, reads DAGVTQSPTHLIKTRGQQVTLRCSPKSGHDTVSWYQQALGQGPQFIFQYYEEEERQRGNFPDRFSGHQFPNYSSELNVNALLLGDSALYLCASSLGDKPAYGYTFGSGTRLTVV.

The chain combines TRBV20-1 with TRBJ2-5; TRBD1 or TRBD2 may be the D gene (5 bases each). V lost 3 bases to trimming and J lost 4 bases, with 15 bases between them. The germline gives CDR1 DFQATT, CDR2 SNEGSKA (reference sequence). CDR3 length: 14 residues. The CDR3 is CSASFGREIETQYF. The CDR3, as DNA: TGCAGTGCTAGTTTTGGCAGGGAGATAGAGACCCAGTACTTC.

This clone was found a few times. J is TRBJ1-5 and V is TRBV5-4; D not certain. The CDR3 has 16 amino acids. Trimming stripped 7 bases from V and 2 bases from J, with 19 bases between. Germline V gene sequence: CDR1 SGHNT, CDR2 YYREEE (reference sequence). Written as DNA, the CDR3 is TGTGCCAGCGAAGGTCGTCGGTTGTTGGGCAATCAGCCCCAGCATTTT. Its protein is CASEGRRLLGNQPQHF.

The V gene is TRBV4-2, the J gene TRBJ2-1; 7 bases match TRBD1. V lost 2 bases to trimming and J lost 6 bases; unmatched junction nucleotides: 4. The CDR3 loop spans 14 amino acids. Looked up from germline, CDR1 is LGHNA and CDR2 is YNFKEQ. The CDR3 loop reads CASSQPQGVNEQFF. As DNA, the CDR3 is TGTGCCAGCAGCCAACCGCAGGGGGTCAATGAGCAGTTCTTC.

This chain's CDR3 is CASSVDGNTIYF. CDR3 in DNA: TGCGCCAGCAGCGTGGACGGAAACACCATATATTTT. The chain combines TRBV5-1 with TRBJ1-3, with D unresolved. The CDR3 loop spans 12 amino acids. Germline V gene data show CDR1 as SGHRS and CDR2 as YFSETQ. Deletions cut 4 bases from V and 4 bases from J, with 6 bases between. Combining the CDR3 with reference TRBV5-1 and TRBJ1-3 gives the whole variable domain KAGVTQTPRYLIKTRGQQVTLSCSPISGHRSVSWYQQTPGQGLQFLFEYFSETQRNKGNFPGRFSGRQFSNSRSEMNVSTLELGDSALYLCASSVDGNTIYFGEGSWLTVV.

This chain joins TRBV6-2 or TRBV6-3 and TRBJ1-2; D call uncertain. This CDR3 spans 14 amino acids. Germline V gene sequence: CDR1 MNHEY, CDR2 SVGEGT. The ends were cut back, 5 bases at V and 0 bases at J, with 10 bases in the middle. CDR3 in amino acids: CASSSPLPNYGYTF. The CDR3 nucleotides read TGTGCCAGCAGTAGTCCGCTGCCTAACTATGGCTACACCTTC.